The rows below give T cell receptor beta chains drawn from one sample of a study of glioma-infiltrating T cells. In TCRdb, the multiplex PCR reads were re-called with MiXCR into one record per CDR3 protein. The table records a few hundred thousand distinct CDR3 sequences, approximately 42% of them present only once. Sequencing used glioma tissue, nonneoplastic brain tissue, or PBMCs (not recorded which). These receptors came from a human donor with low-grade glioma or glioblastoma, undergoing nonglioma brain surgery, or in good health (not recorded which). CDR3s include the opening cysteine and the closing phenylalanine or tryptophan. Part of the rows lack a size; the others show once, few, many or a class for expanded clones.

v_call,clone_size,j_call,cdr3_aa
TRBV15,NA,TRBJ2-3,CATSGGGGGPGTDTQYF
TRBV7-9,NA,TRBJ2-2,CASSFHPLTGELFF
TRBV7-2,NA,TRBJ1-1,CASSFQGGMNTEAFF
TRBV2,few,TRBJ1-1,CASSDTGAYTEAFF
TRBV7-2,NA,TRBJ1-2,CASSLAGANYGYTF
TRBV4-1,few,TRBJ1-1,CASSQFGANRMNTEAFF
TRBV20-1,NA,TRBJ1-2,CSARDPQAGVDYGYTF
TRBV20-1,few,TRBJ2-7,CSAQLAGGAHEQYF
TRBV7-2,NA,TRBJ2-3,CASSWRTSANTDTQYF
TRBV18,NA,TRBJ1-4,CASSPRPGGGEKLFF
TRBV4-1,few,TRBJ1-2,CASSQEGFRGGYGYTF
TRBV20-1,once,TRBJ2-7,CSASTLRWGVSYEQYF
TRBV7-8,NA,TRBJ2-6,CASSLERTAPSSGANVLTF
TRBV4-2,NA,TRBJ1-5,CASSQDPGQGNQPQHF